This entry lists 24 T cell receptor beta chains sequenced from one sample in a study of shared clonotypes between healthy human individuals (dated by TCRdb to 2020 to 2021). Libraries were made using the immunoSEQ multiplex PCR assay. Here the immuneACCESS table is served through TCRdb, limited to in-frame sequences with V and J called. Missing clones are a known gap in these copies; in checked studies unresolved V genes cover under half, and the rest lacks a known reason. Present in this sample are about 1 million clones, 75% of which were seen just once. Approximately 1.5% of the sample goes to the ten largest clones. The sample consisted of memory CD4+ T cells sorted from blood. According to the study, the label for this sample's cell subset or site signals: CD45RA-negative fraction. The origin of the receptors is a young man in good health.

This chain uses TRBV6-5 with TRBJ2-7, with D perhaps TRBD1 (6 bases). Trimming cost V 3 bases and J 2 bases, with 11 bases left between them. This CDR3 region has 14 residues. Germline V lookup: CDR1 MNHEY, CDR2 SVGAGI. CDR3 coding DNA: TGTGCCAGCAGTTATTCGGCAGGGGCCTACGAGCAGTACTTC. As protein: CASSYSAGAYEQYF.

V usage is TRBV2 and J usage is TRBJ1-1, with TRBD1 identical over 8 bases. The V and J ends lost 4 bases and 6 bases, in that order; junction bases with no gene match: 10. The CDR3 loop spans 15 amino acids. Per the germline V gene, CDR1 is SNHLY and CDR2 is FYNNEI. For the CDR3, the DNA is TGTGCCAGCAGTGGAGGGGGAGACAGGGGCGCTGAAGCTTTCTTT. Its protein product is CASSGGGDRGAEAFF.

The sample holds a few counts of this clone. The chain combines TRBV30 with TRBJ1-2; D is ambiguous. The CDR3 consists of 13 residues. Germline CDR1 reads GTSNPN; CDR2 reads SVGIG (reference sequence). Trimming pared 2 bases from V and 3 bases from J, leaving 10 bases between. CDR3 region: CAWSTQSHYGYTF. CDR3 DNA sequence: TGTGCCTGGAGTACACAGAGTCACTATGGCTACACCTTC.

This chain joins TRBV2 and TRBJ2-7; D may be TRBD1 (5 bases). Between the trimmed V and J ends, which lost 3 bases and 0 bases, there was a span of 18 bases. The CDR3 covers 17 residues. The V gene's germline CDR1 is SNHLY and CDR2 FYNNEI. The CDR3 here is CASSDIKWQGSSYEQYF. CDR3 nucleotides: TGTGCCAGCAGTGACATAAAATGGCAGGGAAGCTCCTACGAGCAGTACTTC.

V gene TRBV6-5 combines with J gene TRBJ2-3; D gene uncertain. Trimming took off 4 bases at V and 2 bases at J, with 10 bases between the two ends. This CDR3 spans 14 amino acids. CDR1 and CDR2 from the germline V gene are MNHEY and SVGAGI. The CDR3 nucleotides are TGTGCCAGCAGTTCCACAACCCTCACAGATACGCAGTATTTT. Residues: CASSSTTLTDTQYF.

Comments on this clone: This specimen includes other DNA sequences encoding the same CDR3. The V and J genes are TRBV2 and TRBJ2-3, with 8 bases lining up with TRBD1. Trimming at V came to 5 bases and at J to 2 bases, leaving 3 bases not matched to a gene. This CDR3 contains 14 residues. Germline values: CDR1 SNHLY, CDR2 FYNNEI. CDR3 sequence: CASSRQGPTDTQYF. The CDR3 nucleotides read TGTGCCAGCAGTAGACAGGGGCCCACAGATACGCAGTATTTT.

This chain uses TRBV6-6 with TRBJ2-7, with D possibly being TRBD1 (5 bases). V lost 0 bases and J 2 bases, leaving 11 bases between the germline ends. The CDR3 covers 15 residues. The V gene's germline CDR1 is MNHNY and CDR2 SVGAGI (reference sequence). The CDR3 spells CASSYSTPGPYEQYF. The DNA of the CDR3 is TGTGCCAGCAGTTACTCGACTCCAGGGCCCTACGAGCAGTACTTC.

This clone was seen a single time. One junction end disagrees with the germline gene, perhaps due to a read error. The sample contains more than one DNA sequence encoding this CDR3. This chain joins TRBV28 and TRBJ1-4; 7 bases agree with TRBD1. Germline V CDR1 and CDR2: MDHEN, SYDVKM. This CDR3 has 18 residues. As DNA, the CDR3 is TGTGCCAGCAGTCCATTAACCTCACAGGGGAGGCCTAATGAAAAACTATTTTTT. Translated, it gives CASSPLTSQGRPNEKLFF.

The J gene is TRBJ1-6, the V gene TRBV7-2, with 10 bases lining up with TRBD1. The CDR3 length is 16 residues. The ends lost 5 bases at V and 3 bases at J; junction bases unmatched: 4. Germline V lookup: CDR1 SGHTA, CDR2 FQGNSA. CDR3 residues: CASSTTGGGYNSPLHF. DNA of the CDR3: TGTGCCAGCAGCACGACAGGGGGCGGCTATAATTCACCCCTCCACTTT.

The table lists this clone with a few counts. CDR3 sequence reads: CASSQGTSGGFEQFF. The DNA of the CDR3 is TGTGCCAGCAGCCAAGGGACTAGCGGGGGATTTGAGCAGTTCTTC. The V call is TRBV14, the J call TRBJ2-1; 13 bases fit TRBD2. Trimming at V came to 1 base and at J to 9 bases, leaving 3 bases not matched to a gene. The CDR3 loop spans 15 amino acids. Germline V lookup: CDR1 SGHDN, CDR2 FVKESK.

V and J are TRBV21-1 and TRBJ2-5; the table's D call TRBD2 went unverified against the DNA. TRBV21-1 is recorded as a pseudogene. This CDR3 has 15 residues. The CDR3 spells CASIKKGGEEETQYF. CDR3 in DNA: TGTGCCAGCATCAAAAAAGGGGGGGAGGAAGAGACCCAGTACTTC.

V gene TRBV25-1 combines with J gene TRBJ1-2; perhaps TRBD1 as D (5 bases). Germline CDR1 MGHDK, CDR2 SYGVNS. CDR3 length: 15 residues. Deletions cut 4 bases from V and 3 bases from J, with 15 bases between. The CDR3 is CASSGGPGVDYGYTF. The CDR3 region has the DNA TGTGCCAGCAGTGGGGGACCGGGGGTTGACTATGGCTACACCTTC.

As to this clone: The same CDR3 can be traced to other DNA sequences in this sample. CDR3 sequence: CASSLGQGNEQFF. DNA for the CDR3: TGCGCCAGCAGCCTAGGACAGGGCAATGAGCAGTTCTTC. This rearrangement joins TRBV5-1 to TRBJ2-1, with 8 bases fitting TRBD1. CDR1 and CDR2 (germline): SGHRS, YFSETQ. After removal of 4 bases from V and 6 bases from J, the junction contained 3 bases not matched to a gene. The CDR3 length is 13 residues.

This clone was detected once. This chain uses TRBV19 with TRBJ2-4, with 10 bases that match TRBD2. Germline V gene data show CDR1 as LNHDA and CDR2 as SQIVND (reference sequence). With 4 bases clipped from V and 0 bases from J, the junction kept 6 bases outside the gene matches. This CDR3 has 17 amino acids. The chain's CDR3 is CASSTLAGWAAKNIQYF. Here the CDR3 DNA reads TGTGCCAGTAGTACACTAGCGGGGTGGGCAGCCAAAAACATTCAGTACTTC.

This clone was counted once. The chain carries TRBV5-1 and TRBJ2-3; 10 nucleotides line up with TRBD1. Germline CDR1 and CDR2: SGHRS and YFSETQ. The J segment lost 5 bases and the V segment lost 4 bases, leaving 7 bases of the junction unmatched. The CDR3 length is 15 residues. The CDR3 nucleotides read TGCGCCAGCAGCAACGACGGACAGGGGGGAGATACGCAGTATTTT. Translation gives CASSNDGQGGDTQYF.

This clone was observed a few times. The chain links TRBV6-5 to TRBJ2-3, with D uncertain. Trimming pared 6 bases from V and 6 bases from J, leaving 4 bases between. Germline V gene lookup returns CDR1 MNHEY and CDR2 SVGAGI. The CDR3 is 10 residues long. CDR3 amino acids: CASRADTQYF. CDR3 DNA sequence: TGTGCCAGCAGGGCGGATACGCAGTATTTT.

This rearrangement joins TRBV5-1 to TRBJ1-4, with D perhaps TRBD1 (5 bases). Trimming took off 1 base at V and 10 bases at J, with 14 bases between the two ends. This CDR3 region has 14 residues. Germline V lookup: CDR1 SGHRS, CDR2 YFSETQ. The CDR3 bases are TGCGCCAGCAGCTTGAACGGGGGAGTGGGAAAACTGTTTTTT. This codes for CASSLNGGVGKLFF.

This clone appeared a few times. J is TRBJ2-2 and V is TRBV2, with 12 bases identical to TRBD2. This CDR3 comprises 15 residues. CDR1 is SNHLY and CDR2 is FYNNEI in the germline V gene. V gave up 7 bases and J gave up 4 bases; unmatched junction bases: 4. DNA for the CDR3: TGTGCCAGCACGACTAGCGGGAGATCCACCGGGGAGCTGTTTTTT. This translates into CASTTSGRSTGELFF.

The rearrangement links TRBV11-2 to TRBJ2-1; a weak D match, TRBD1 (6 bases). The ends were cut back, 3 bases at V and 1 base at J, with 10 bases in the middle. Germline V gene lookup returns CDR1 SGHAT and CDR2 FQNNGV. The CDR3 contains 15 residues. CDR3 DNA sequence: TGTGCCAGCAGCTTTTCAAGGGGGTCCTACAATGAGCAGTTCTTC. As protein: CASSFSRGSYNEQFF.

V and J are TRBV30 and TRBJ1-1, with 8 bases that match TRBD1. The germline V gene has CDR1 GTSNPN and CDR2 SVGIG (reference sequence). The CDR3 has 15 amino acids. V gave up 3 bases and J gave up 4 bases; unmatched junction bases: 10. CDR3 nucleotide sequence: TGTGCCTGGAGGGCACGACAGGGGTCCGGCACTGAAGCTTTCTTT. Residues: CAWRARQGSGTEAFF.

V and J are TRBV27 and TRBJ1-2, with TRBD1 matching 8 bases. From germline, CDR1 is MNHEY and CDR2 SMNVEV (reference sequence). This CDR3 region has 14 residues. V was clipped by 6 bases and J by 4 bases; unmatched bases: 7. This CDR3 is CASRGQVQTYGYTF. The CDR3 nucleotides read TGTGCCAGCAGGGGACAGGTACAAACCTATGGCTACACCTTC.

This sequence joins TRBV5-4 and TRBJ2-5; TRBD1 matches 7 bases. The germline CDR1 and CDR2 sequences are SGHNT and YYREEE (reference sequence). V shed 2 bases, J shed 3 bases, and the junction held 4 bases outside the gene matches. CDR3 length equals 14 residues. In DNA form, the CDR3 reads TGTGCCAGCAGCTTCTCGACAGGGAAAGAGACCCAGTACTTC. Protein: CASSFSTGKETQYF.

The chain links TRBV6-5 to TRBJ1-5; D uncertain. The CDR3 contains 13 residues. Germline CDR1 MNHEY, CDR2 SVGAGI. Deletions cut 4 bases from V and 8 bases from J, with 12 bases between. The CDR3 loop reads CASSFGRDEPQHF. Written as DNA, the CDR3 is TGTGCCAGCAGTTTCGGAAGGGATGAGCCCCAGCATTTT.

The V and J genes are TRBV29-1 and TRBJ1-2; D ambiguous. This CDR3 has 15 residues. The V gene lost 0 bases and the J gene lost 7 bases, with 18 bases spanning the gap. Germline assignment: CDR1 SQVTM and CDR2 ANQGSEA. CDR3 region: CSVEDGLYQSGGYTF. CDR3 in DNA: TGCAGCGTTGAAGACGGGCTTTATCAAAGTGGTGGCTACACCTTC.